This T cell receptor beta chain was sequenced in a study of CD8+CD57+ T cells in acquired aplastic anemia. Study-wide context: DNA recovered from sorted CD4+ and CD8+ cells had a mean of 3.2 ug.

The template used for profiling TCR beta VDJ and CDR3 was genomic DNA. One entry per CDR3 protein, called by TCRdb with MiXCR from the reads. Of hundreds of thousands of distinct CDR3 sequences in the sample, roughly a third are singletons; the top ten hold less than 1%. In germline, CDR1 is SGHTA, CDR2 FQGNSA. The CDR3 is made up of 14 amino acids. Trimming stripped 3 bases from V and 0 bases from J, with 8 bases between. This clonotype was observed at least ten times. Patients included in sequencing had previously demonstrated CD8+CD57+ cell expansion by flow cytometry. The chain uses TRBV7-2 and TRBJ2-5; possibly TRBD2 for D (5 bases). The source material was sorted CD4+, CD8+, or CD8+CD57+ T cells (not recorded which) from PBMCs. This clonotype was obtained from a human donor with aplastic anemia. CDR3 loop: CASSFPGYQETQYF. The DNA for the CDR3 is TGTGCCAGCAGCTTTCCGGGGTACCAAGAGACCCAGTACTTC.